This T cell receptor (beta chain) stems from a study of shared clonotypes between healthy human individuals. Profiled with immunoSEQ multiplex PCR; TCRdb holds only in-frame clones, not every one. The sample includes fewer than 2.5 million clones, 80% to 95% of them seen just once. Sample: naive CD4+ T cells from PBMCs. Regarding subset: CD45RA+ positively selected. This TCR derives from a man aged 18 to 30 in good health. Some clones in this sample may be carry-over from other donors' samples.

DNA for the CDR3: TGCGCCAGCAGTGAGTCTGGGGCTCACGAGCAGTTCTTC. Translation gives CASSESGAHEQFF. The chain employs TRBV10-1 and TRBJ2-1; the D gene is possibly TRBD1 (5 bases). V was clipped by 0 bases and J by 10 bases, with 10 bases between them. The length of the CDR3 is 13 residues. The germline CDR1 and CDR2 sequences are WNHNN and SYGVQD (reference sequence).